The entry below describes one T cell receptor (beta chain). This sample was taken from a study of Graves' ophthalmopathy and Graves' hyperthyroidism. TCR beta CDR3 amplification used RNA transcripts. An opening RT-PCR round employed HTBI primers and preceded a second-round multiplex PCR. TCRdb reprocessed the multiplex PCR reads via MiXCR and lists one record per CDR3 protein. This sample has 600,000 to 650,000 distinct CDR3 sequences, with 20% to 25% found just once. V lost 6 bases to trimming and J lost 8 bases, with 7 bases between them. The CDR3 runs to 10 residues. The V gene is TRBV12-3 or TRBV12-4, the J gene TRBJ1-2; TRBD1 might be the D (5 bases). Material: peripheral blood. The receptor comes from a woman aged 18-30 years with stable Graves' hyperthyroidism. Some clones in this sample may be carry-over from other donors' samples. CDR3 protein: CASRGPGYTF. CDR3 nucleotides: TGTGCCAGCAGGGGGCCGGGCTACACCTTC.